Listed below are T cell receptor beta chains from one sample, sequenced in a study of blood T cell repertoires in COVID-19. The data were produced by immunoSEQ multiplex PCR, yet TCRdb's version contains in-frame clones alone and is incomplete. The profile shows approximately 81,000 clones, 91% of them singletons. Sequences were obtained from peripheral blood. Source of these receptors: a woman in her 50s in a cohort sampled during active COVID-19. Each CDR3 is given with its conserved first and last residue. Each record gives: D gene, J gene, V gene, CDR3 protein, CDR3 DNA. A D gene is named only where the DNA matches it firmly.

>-|TRBJ2-2|TRBV29-1
CSALGDGSFRGELFF
TGCAGCGCCCTGGGTGACGGGTCCTTCAGAGGGGAGCTGTTTTTT
>-|TRBJ2-7|TRBV7-8
CASSPSGPPREQYF
TGTGCCAGCAGCCCCTCGGGTCCGCCGCGGGAGCAGTACTTC
>TRBD2|TRBJ2-3|TRBV2
CASTVGLAPDTQYF
TGTGCCAGCACCGTAGGACTAGCACCAGATACGCAGTATTTT
>TRBD2|TRBJ2-3|TRBV19
CASSISSSGSSRGQYF
TGTGCCAGTAGTATATCTTCCAGCGGGAGCTCCCGTGGGCAGTATTTT
>-|TRBJ1-1|TRBV7-9
CASSFSGVNTEAFF
TGTGCCAGCAGCTTCTCGGGGGTGAACACTGAAGCTTTCTTT
>TRBD2|TRBJ2-5|TRBV7-3
CASSLAGVETQYF
TGTGCCAGCAGCCTAGCGGGAGTGGAGACCCAGTACTTC
>TRBD1|TRBJ1-4|TRBV18
CASSRDSLREKLFF
TGTGCCAGCTCCCGGGACAGCCTCCGGGAAAAACTGTTTTTT
>-|TRBJ2-4|TRBV7-9
CASSDPTRGGNIQYF
TGTGCCAGCAGCGACCCAACTAGGGGGGGGAACATTCAGTACTTC
>-|TRBJ2-2|TRBV3-1/TRBV3-2
CASSQVSSRGELFF
TGTGCCAGCAGCCAAGTATCTAGCCGCGGGGAGCTGTTTTTT
>TRBD1|TRBJ1-2|TRBV27
CASSKEHPTTGEGYGYTF
TGTGCCAGCAGTAAAGAACATCCCACGACAGGGGAGGGCTATGGCTACACCTTC